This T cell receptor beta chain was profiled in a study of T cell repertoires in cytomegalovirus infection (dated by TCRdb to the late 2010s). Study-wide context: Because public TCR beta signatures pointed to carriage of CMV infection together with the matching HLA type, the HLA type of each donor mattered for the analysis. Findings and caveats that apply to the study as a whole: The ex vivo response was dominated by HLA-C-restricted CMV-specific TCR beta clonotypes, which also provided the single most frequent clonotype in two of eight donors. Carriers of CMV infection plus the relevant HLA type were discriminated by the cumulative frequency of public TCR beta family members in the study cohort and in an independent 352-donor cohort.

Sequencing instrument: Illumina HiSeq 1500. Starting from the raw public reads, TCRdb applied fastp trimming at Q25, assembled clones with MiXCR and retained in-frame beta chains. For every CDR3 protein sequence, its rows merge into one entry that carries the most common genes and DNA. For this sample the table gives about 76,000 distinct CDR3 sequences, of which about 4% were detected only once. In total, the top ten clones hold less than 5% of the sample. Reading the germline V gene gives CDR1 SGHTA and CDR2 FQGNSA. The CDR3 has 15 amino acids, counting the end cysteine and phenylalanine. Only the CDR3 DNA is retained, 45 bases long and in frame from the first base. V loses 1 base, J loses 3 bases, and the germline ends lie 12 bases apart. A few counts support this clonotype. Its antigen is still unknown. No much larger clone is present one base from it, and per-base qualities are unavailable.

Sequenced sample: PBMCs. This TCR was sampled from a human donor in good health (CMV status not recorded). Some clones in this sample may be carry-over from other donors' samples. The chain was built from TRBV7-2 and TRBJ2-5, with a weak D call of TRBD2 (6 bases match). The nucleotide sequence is TGTGCCAGCAGCTTAGGGGGGGAAATAAAAGAGACCCAGTACTTC. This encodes CASSLGGEIKETQYF.